This T cell receptor beta chain was recovered during a study of T-cell memory formation after mild COVID-19. Study-wide results and limits: Cross-reactive memory apparently joined, as some responding clones appeared in pre-infection memory. Among clones contracting day 15 to 85, CD4/CD8 was balanced, whereas later expanders leaned CD4+.

This clonotype was seen at least ten times. What it binds is not known. This CDR3 region has 16 residues. The germline gives CDR1 SGHRS, CDR2 YFSETQ. The V segment lost 1 base and the J segment 6 bases; nucleotides outside the gene matches: 8. 5'RACE primed from the constant segment yielded TCR alpha and TCR beta cDNA libraries bearing sample barcodes and UMIs. A single record per CDR3 protein comes from TCRdb applying MiXCR to the 5' RACE reads. The sample lists 350,000 to 550,000 distinct CDR3 sequences, about 20% seen once, with approximately 21% in the top ten. This receptor was taken from a man aged 18 to 30 who had mild COVID-19 (a few samples of this study predate the infection). Cell type and time point are not known. Sequenced sample: PBMCs or a T cell subset sorted from them (not recorded which). J is TRBJ2-2 and V is TRBV5-1, with TRBD2 matching 8 bases. The chain's CDR3 is CASSLLPAGASGELFF. CDR3 nucleotides: TGCGCCAGCAGCTTGCTTCCAGCGGGGGCTTCCGGGGAGCTGTTTTTT.